The 28 T cell receptor beta chains given below trace back to one sample, sequenced in a study of blood T cell repertoires in COVID-19 (TCRdb year 2020). Libraries were built with the immunoSEQ multiplex PCR assay. This immuneACCESS table, as held by TCRdb, lists in-frame sequences with V and J called but not all clones. Of the missing ones, under half trace to an unresolved V gene in checked studies; the others have no known cause. The sample table holds about 75,000 clones, of which less than 85% were seen once. The leading ten clones occupy 5% to 5.5% of the sample. Sequencing was performed on peripheral blood. All receptors come from a woman aged 80 or over with active or convalescent COVID-19.

The table lists this clone with a count of one. This chain uses TRBV6-1 with TRBJ2-5; perhaps TRBD2 as D (7 bases). This CDR3 comprises 15 residues. Germline values: CDR1 MNHNS, CDR2 SASEGT. V was pared by 2 bases and J by 5 bases, with 15 bases between. CDR3 residues: CASSETSGGFETQYF. CDR3 bases: TGTGCCAGCAGTGAAACCTCGGGGGGCTTTGAGACCCAGTACTTC.

The J gene is TRBJ1-1, the V gene TRBV9, with D perhaps matching TRBD1 (5 bases). V lost 3 bases and J 4 bases, leaving 16 bases between the germline ends. CDR1 and CDR2 (germline): SGDLS, YYNGEE. There are 15 residues in the CDR3. The CDR3 is CASSAGTDATTEAFF. The CDR3 region has the DNA TGTGCCAGCAGCGCCGGGACTGATGCTACCACTGAAGCTTTCTTT.

This chain links TRBV5-6 with TRBJ2-3, with TRBD1 identical over 9 bases. V gave up 5 bases and J gave up 3 bases; unmatched junction bases: 10. Germline V gene lookup returns CDR1 SGHDT and CDR2 YYEEEE. The CDR3 runs 16 residues. CDR3 sequence: CASSRNRGLRTDTQYF. In nucleotides, the CDR3 is TGTGCCAGCAGTCGTAACAGGGGGCTTCGTACAGATACGCAGTATTTT.

This rearrangement joins TRBV3-1 (or the pseudogene TRBV3-2) to TRBJ1-1; the match to TRBD1 covers 7 bases. Germline V gives CDR1 LGHDT, CDR2 YNNKEL (reference sequence). Germline trimming cut 6 bases from V and 5 bases from J; bases unmatched to any gene: 12. This CDR3 comprises 15 residues. The chain's CDR3 is CASSAYWTGWTEAFF. CDR3 sequence (DNA): TGTGCCAGCAGTGCTTACTGGACAGGTTGGACTGAAGCTTTCTTT.

This clone was found a few times. This chain joins TRBV6-5 and TRBJ1-6, with TRBD1 identical over 9 bases. The germline V gene has CDR1 MNHEY and CDR2 SVGAGI. This CDR3 spans 15 amino acids. V trimming: 3 bases; J trimming: 7 bases; junction bases outside the gene matches: 4. CDR3 residues: CASSYGTGRNSPLHF. The CDR3 nucleotides read TGTGCCAGCAGTTATGGGACAGGGAGGAATTCACCCCTCCACTTT.

CDR3 nucleotide sequence: TGTGCCAGCAGTTATCATGAACGGCCCGGGAATGAGCAGTTCTTC. Amino acid sequence: CASSYHERPGNEQFF. J is TRBJ2-1 and V is TRBV6-2 or TRBV6-3; D not certain. This CDR3 is built from 15 residues. Germline CDR1 reads MNHEY; CDR2 reads SVGEGT. The V and J ends lost 3 bases and 7 bases respectively, with 16 bases between them.

The chain joins TRBV12-3 or TRBV12-4 to TRBJ1-1; D call uncertain. V was shortened by 2 bases and J by 11 bases, with 9 bases between the two germline ends. There are 11 residues in the CDR3. CDR3 sequence: CASSLYSLAFF. The CDR3 coding sequence is TGTGCCAGCAGTTTATACAGTTTGGCTTTCTTT.

A few counts support this clone. This sequence joins TRBV7-9 and TRBJ2-7; 9 bases are shared with TRBD1. CDR3 length equals 16 residues. Germline CDR1 is SEHNR and CDR2 is FQNEAQ (reference sequence). V gave up 5 bases and J gave up 1 base; unmatched junction bases: 9. The CDR3 loop reads CASSRPGQGSSYEQYF. CDR3 coding DNA: TGTGCCAGCAGCCGCCCGGGACAGGGTTCGTCCTACGAGCAGTACTTC.

This CDR3 reads CASSPLGQEGNYGYTF. Here the CDR3 DNA reads TGTGCCAGCAGCCCCCTCGGACAGGAGGGGAACTATGGCTACACCTTC. This chain joins TRBV4-2 and TRBJ1-2; 7 bases map to TRBD1. V lost 4 bases, J lost 2 bases, and 10 bases stayed unmatched. The germline V gene encodes CDR1 LGHNA and CDR2 YNFKEQ. The CDR3 extends over 16 amino acids.

This chain joins TRBV13 and TRBJ1-4, with TRBD1 identical over 7 bases. In germline, CDR1 is PRHDT, CDR2 FYEKMQ (reference sequence). Unmatched junction bases numbered 7, after V lost 2 bases and J lost 7 bases. The CDR3 is 15 amino acids. The CDR3 region has the DNA TGTGCCAGCAGCTTAATGAACAGGGGAGGTGAAAAACTGTTTTTT. Translating gives CASSLMNRGGEKLFF.

This clone was seen a single time. This chain connects TRBV29-1 to TRBJ1-2; D is possibly TRBD1 (5 bases). In germline, CDR1 is SQVTM, CDR2 ANQGSEA. With 2 bases removed from V and 0 bases from J, the gap between germline ends came to 7 bases. The CDR3 runs to 13 residues. CDR3 region: CSVERGANYGYTF. The CDR3 DNA sequence: TGCAGCGTTGAACGGGGGGCTAACTATGGCTACACCTTC.

V is TRBV2 and J is TRBJ2-3, with 10 bases that match TRBD1. Trimming cost V 5 bases and J 2 bases; bases outside gene matches: 4. The CDR3 totals 15 residues. CDR1 is SNHLY and CDR2 is FYNNEI in the germline V gene. The CDR3 DNA reads as TGTGCCAGCAGTTTGGGACAGGGGATCACAGATACGCAGTATTTT. This translates into CASSLGQGITDTQYF. The full variable domain, completed using reference TRBV2 and TRBJ2-3, is EPEVTQTPSHQVTQMGQEVILRCVPISNHLYFYWYRQILGQKVEFLVSFYNNEISEKSEIFDDQFSVERPDGSNFTLKIRSTKLEDSAMYFCASSLGQGITDTQYFGPGTRLTVL.

The chain carries TRBV6-1 and TRBJ2-3; the D gene is possibly TRBD2 (6 bases). Trimming cost V 0 bases and J 1 base, with 26 bases left between them. Germline CDR1 and CDR2: MNHNS and SASEGT. The CDR3 runs 21 residues. The DNA for the CDR3 is TGTGCCAGCAGTGAAGCGGAAGGCTTCTACAGCGCGGGGCGACGCACAGATACGCAGTATTTT. It codes for CASSEAEGFYSAGRRTDTQYF.

CDR3: CASSVPGGGFSEQYF. CDR3 nucleotides: TGTGCCAGCAGTGTCCCGGGGGGCGGCTTCAGCGAGCAGTACTTC. This chain connects TRBV5-4 to TRBJ2-7; D perhaps matches TRBD2 (7 bases). V shed 5 bases and J shed 6 bases, with 21 bases lying between them. Germline V gene data show CDR1 as SGHNT and CDR2 as YYREEE (reference sequence). The CDR3 length is 15 residues.

The chain links TRBV28 to TRBJ2-4; tentative D call: TRBD2 (6 bases). From germline, CDR1 is MDHEN and CDR2 SYDVKM. With 7 bases removed from V and 0 bases from J, the gap between germline ends came to 10 bases. The CDR3 has 14 residues. The CDR3 reads CASNRAGAKNIQYF. Here the CDR3 DNA reads TGTGCCAGCAACCGAGCGGGAGCCAAAAACATTCAGTACTTC.

This rearrangement joins TRBV18 to TRBJ2-7; 12 bases agree with TRBD2. Losses at the gene ends were 4 bases for V and 3 bases for J; bases not matched to a gene: 1. Germline V gives CDR1 KGHSH, CDR2 LQKENI. The CDR3 runs to 14 residues. CDR3 sequence: CASSQTSGSYEQYF. CDR3 in DNA: TGTGCCAGCTCACAGACTAGCGGGAGCTACGAGCAGTACTTC.

V and J are TRBV9 and TRBJ1-2; maybe TRBD1 (6 bases). The V end lost 0 bases, the J end lost 8 bases, and 14 bases lay between the germline ends. Germline CDR1 reads SGDLS; CDR2 reads YYNGEE. This CDR3 region has 14 residues. CDR3 nucleotide sequence: TGTGCCAGCAGCGTAGATCCCAGGGGTTGGGGCTACACCTTC. Translated, it gives CASSVDPRGWGYTF.

The chain recombines TRBV4-3 with TRBJ2-3; 12 bases line up with TRBD1. There are 20 residues in the CDR3. V was clipped by 3 bases and J by 4 bases; unmatched bases: 17. Germline values: CDR1 LGHNA, CDR2 YSLEER. The CDR3 loop is CASSQKAGTGGAGWADTQYF. The CDR3, as DNA: TGCGCCAGCAGCCAGAAGGCCGGGACAGGGGGCGCGGGGTGGGCAGATACGCAGTATTTT.

The CDR3 is CASSLEGAGGGETQYF. The CDR3 coding sequence is TGTGCCAGCAGCTTAGAGGGAGCGGGGGGCGGAGAGACCCAGTACTTC. This sequence joins TRBV7-2 and TRBJ2-5; TRBD2 matches 9 bases. Germline CDR1 SGHTA, CDR2 FQGNSA. The CDR3 has 16 amino acids. Germline trimming cut 1 base from V and 4 bases from J; bases unmatched to any gene: 7.

The rearrangement joins TRBV5-6 to TRBJ2-4, with D perhaps matching TRBD1 (6 bases). CDR1 SGHDT and CDR2 YYEEEE come from the germline V gene. V was pared by 4 bases and J by 0 bases, with 20 bases between. The CDR3 extends over 18 amino acids. The CDR3: CASSHQGQKMLAKNIQYF. As DNA, the CDR3 is TGTGCCAGCAGCCACCAAGGACAGAAGATGCTAGCCAAAAACATTCAGTACTTC.

The CDR3 region is CASSAGDREITIQPQHF. In DNA form, the CDR3 reads TGTGCCAGTAGTGCCGGGGACAGGGAAATTACGATTCAGCCCCAGCATTTT. The chain uses TRBV19 and TRBJ1-5; 9 nucleotides line up with TRBD1. Trimming took 5 bases from V and 6 from J; bases not matched to a gene: 14. Per the germline V gene, CDR1 is LNHDA and CDR2 is SQIVND (reference sequence). The CDR3 extends over 17 amino acids.

This rearrangement joins TRBV5-1 to TRBJ2-4; 9 nucleotides agree with TRBD1. CDR3 length: 14 amino acids. Germline CDR1 and CDR2: SGHRS and YFSETQ. V trimming: 3 bases; J trimming: 12 bases; junction bases outside the gene matches: 10. Here the CDR3 DNA reads TGCGCCAGCAGCTCCCTGGACAGGGGATTCACTCAGTACTTC. It codes for CASSSLDRGFTQYF.

The genes are TRBV13 and TRBJ2-7; D is undetermined. The CDR3 spans 13 residues. From germline, CDR1 is PRHDT and CDR2 FYEKMQ (reference sequence). V lost 0 bases, J lost 2 bases, and 5 bases lay in between. CDR3 loop: CASSLGQTYEQYF. The CDR3 nucleotides are TGTGCCAGCAGCTTAGGACAGACCTACGAGCAGTACTTC. Together with reference TRBV13 and TRBJ2-7, the CDR3 gives the full variable domain: AAGVIQSPRHLIKEKRETATLKCYPIPRHDTVYWYQQGPGQDPQFLISFYEKMQSDKGSIPDRFSAQQFSDYHSELNMSSLELGDSALYFCASSLGQTYEQYFGPGTRLTVT.

A remark on this clone: This sample also contains other DNA sequences that code for the same CDR3. This chain uses TRBV18 with TRBJ2-3; D unresolved. CDR1 is KGHSH and CDR2 is LQKENI in the germline V gene. The V end lost 2 bases, the J end lost 0 bases, and 3 bases lay between the germline ends. This CDR3 region has 13 residues. CDR3 sequence reads: CASSPTSTDTQYF. Here the CDR3 DNA reads TGTGCCAGCTCACCAACTAGCACAGATACGCAGTATTTT.

The V gene is TRBV5-1, the J gene TRBJ2-5; D unclear. The CDR3 is 11 amino acids. In germline, CDR1 is SGHRS, CDR2 YFSETQ. The V end lost 2 bases, the J end lost 4 bases, and 3 bases lay between the germline ends. CDR3 sequence reads: CASSFLETQYF. Here the CDR3 DNA reads TGCGCCAGCAGCTTCCTAGAGACCCAGTACTTC.

The rearrangement uses TRBV5-1 and TRBJ2-1; 8 positions agree with TRBD2. The trim removed 4 bases at V and 4 bases at J, leaving 10 bases unmatched. The CDR3 consists of 16 residues. Germline lookup yields CDR1 SGHRS and CDR2 YFSETQ. The CDR3 DNA is TGCGCCAGCAGCCCGGCGGGGGGCCAGGGTTACAATGAGCAGTTCTTC. As protein: CASSPAGGQGYNEQFF. Combining the CDR3 with reference TRBV5-1 and TRBJ2-1 gives the whole variable domain KAGVTQTPRYLIKTRGQQVTLSCSPISGHRSVSWYQQTPGQGLQFLFEYFSETQRNKGNFPGRFSGRQFSNSRSEMNVSTLELGDSALYLCASSPAGGQGYNEQFFGPGTRLTVL.

This sequence joins TRBV14 and TRBJ1-6; a weak D match, TRBD1 (6 bases). Per the germline V gene, CDR1 is SGHDN and CDR2 is FVKESK. The CDR3 totals 15 residues. Trimming left V 4 bases short and J 6 bases short, with 13 bases between. The CDR3 nucleotides are TGTGCCAGCAGCCCACCAGGACAGTCTAATTCACCCCTCCACTTT. It encodes CASSPPGQSNSPLHF.

The chain carries TRBV3-1 (or the pseudogene TRBV3-2) and TRBJ2-3; D is possibly TRBD2 (6 bases). The CDR3 is 13 residues long. Germline V gives CDR1 LGHDT, CDR2 YNNKEL (reference sequence). The V and J ends lost 10 bases and 0 bases respectively, with 11 bases between them. The CDR3 coding sequence is TGTGCCACGACCGGGACTAGCACAGATACGCAGTATTTT. This translates into CATTGTSTDTQYF.